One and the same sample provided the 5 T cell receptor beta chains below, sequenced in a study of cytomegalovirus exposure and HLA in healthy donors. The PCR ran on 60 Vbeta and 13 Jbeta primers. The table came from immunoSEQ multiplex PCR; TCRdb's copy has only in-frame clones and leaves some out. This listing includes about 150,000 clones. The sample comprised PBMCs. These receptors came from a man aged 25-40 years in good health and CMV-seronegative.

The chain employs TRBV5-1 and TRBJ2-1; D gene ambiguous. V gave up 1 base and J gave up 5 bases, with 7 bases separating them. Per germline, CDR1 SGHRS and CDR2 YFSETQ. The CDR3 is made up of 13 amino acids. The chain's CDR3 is CASSLFTDNEQFF. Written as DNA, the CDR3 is TGCGCCAGCAGCTTGTTCACGGACAATGAGCAGTTCTTC.

The CDR3 DNA follows: TGCGCCAGCAGCTCTTCAGGGACAGGGACTAATGAAAAACTGTTTTTT. Protein product: CASSSSGTGTNEKLFF. The chain recombines TRBV5-1 with TRBJ1-4, with TRBD1 matching over 9 bases. This CDR3 comprises 16 residues. J was trimmed by 2 bases and V by 3 bases; bases with no gene match: 5. The germline V gene encodes CDR1 SGHRS and CDR2 YFSETQ.

The CDR3 nucleotides read TGCAGCGTTGGGATTGAGGCCTCGTGGGGCTACACCTTC. Its protein is CSVGIEASWGYTF. The V gene is TRBV29-1, the J gene TRBJ1-2; no clear D. Germline V gene lookup returns CDR1 SQVTM and CDR2 ANQGSEA. This CDR3 is 13 amino acids long. The V end lost 4 bases, the J end lost 8 bases, and 17 bases lay between the germline ends.

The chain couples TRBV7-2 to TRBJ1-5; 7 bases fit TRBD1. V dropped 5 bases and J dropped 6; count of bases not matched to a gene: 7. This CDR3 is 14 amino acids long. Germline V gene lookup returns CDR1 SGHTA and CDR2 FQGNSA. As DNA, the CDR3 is TGTGCCAGCAGCAAAAACCCAGGGGGTCAGCCCCAGCATTTT. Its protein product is CASSKNPGGQPQHF.

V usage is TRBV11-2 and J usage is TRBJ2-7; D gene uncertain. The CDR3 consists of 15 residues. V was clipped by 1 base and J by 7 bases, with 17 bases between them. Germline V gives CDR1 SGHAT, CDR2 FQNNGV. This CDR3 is CASSLGRHREVEQYF. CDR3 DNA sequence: TGTGCCAGCAGCTTAGGGCGGCACCGCGAAGTTGAGCAGTACTTC.